This is a list of T cell receptor beta chains from one sample in a study of T cell responses to AZD1222 COVID-19 vaccine. Profiling relied on immunoSEQ multiplex PCR, and the TCRdb table lists in-frame clones only, not all of them. The sample holds approximately 120,000 clones; about 89% are singletons and the top ten take around 7%. The source material was peripheral blood, sampled on day 0 of AZD1222 vaccination. The origin of the receptors is an adult in good health. CDR3s include the opening cysteine and the closing phenylalanine or tryptophan. The order of the fields is V gene, clone size, J gene, D gene, CDR3 DNA, CDR3 protein. D genes are given only for firm matches. Clone size appears in some rows only: once, few, many, or a class for an expanded clone.

V gene: TRBV7-8
clone size: NA
J gene: TRBJ2-1
D gene: TRBD2
CDR3 DNA: TGTGCCAGCAGCAGACTATTAGATACGGGACTAGCGGGGGGGAATGAGCAGTTCTTC
CDR3 protein: CASSRLLDTGLAGGNEQFF

V gene: TRBV14
clone size: few
J gene: TRBJ2-7
D gene: TRBD1
CDR3 DNA: TGTGCCAGCAGCCAAATCAGGGGGCAGTTAGGCGAGCAGTACTTC
CDR3 protein: CASSQIRGQLGEQYF

V gene: TRBV5-1
clone size: once
J gene: TRBJ2-6
D gene: NA
CDR3 DNA: TGCGCCAGCAGCATATCTCTCTCTGGGGCCAACGTCCTGACTTTC
CDR3 protein: CASSISLSGANVLTF

V gene: TRBV5-5
clone size: once
J gene: TRBJ2-7
D gene: NA
CDR3 DNA: TGTGCCAGCAGCGAGCTCAGGAACCCCTACGAGCAGTACTTC
CDR3 protein: CASSELRNPYEQYF

V gene: TRBV6-6
clone size: NA
J gene: TRBJ1-6
D gene: TRBD1
CDR3 DNA: TGTGCCAGCAGTTACTCGATGGGACAGGGGAATTCACCCCTCCACTTT
CDR3 protein: CASSYSMGQGNSPLHF

V gene: TRBV5-4
clone size: once
J gene: TRBJ2-7
D gene: TRBD2
CDR3 DNA: TGTGCCAGCAGCTTTAGAGCGGGAGGGCCCTACGAGCAGTACTTC
CDR3 protein: CASSFRAGGPYEQYF

V gene: TRBV6-2/TRBV6-3
clone size: NA
J gene: TRBJ1-2
D gene: NA
CDR3 DNA: TGTGCCAGCAGTTACGGGGGGACTTCGAGGGAAGGCTACACCTTC
CDR3 protein: CASSYGGTSREGYTF

V gene: TRBV6-6
clone size: NA
J gene: TRBJ1-1
D gene: TRBD1
CDR3 DNA: TGTGCCAGCAGCGGACAGGGGTCGAACACTGAAGCTTTCTTT
CDR3 protein: CASSGQGSNTEAFF

V gene: TRBV7-3
clone size: NA
J gene: TRBJ2-1
D gene: NA
CDR3 DNA: TGTGCCAGCAGCTACGGGGGAAATGAGCAGTTCTTC
CDR3 protein: CASSYGGNEQFF

V gene: TRBV5-1
clone size: NA
J gene: TRBJ2-6
D gene: NA
CDR3 DNA: TGCGCCAGCAGTTTACAGGCGAGCTCTGGGGCCAACGTCCTGACTTTC
CDR3 protein: CASSLQASSGANVLTF

V gene: TRBV7-9
clone size: NA
J gene: TRBJ1-3
D gene: NA
CDR3 DNA: TGTGCCAGCAGCTTAGGAGGCGTAGGAAACACCATATATTTT
CDR3 protein: CASSLGGVGNTIYF

V gene: TRBV21-1
clone size: NA
J gene: TRBJ1-4
D gene: NA
CDR3 DNA: TGTGCCAGCAGCCGGCAGTTACTAAAACTGTTTTTT
CDR3 protein: CASSRQLLKLFF

V gene: TRBV18
clone size: NA
J gene: TRBJ1-1
D gene: NA
CDR3 DNA: TGTGCCAGCTCACCGGGGGAAGGGTACACTGAAGCTTTCTTT
CDR3 protein: CASSPGEGYTEAFF

V gene: TRBV7-9
clone size: NA
J gene: TRBJ2-5
D gene: NA
CDR3 DNA: TGTGCCAGCAGCCAGAGGGAGACCCAGTACTTC
CDR3 protein: CASSQRETQYF

V gene: TRBV5-5
clone size: NA
J gene: TRBJ2-5
D gene: NA
CDR3 DNA: TGTGCCAGCTCCTACACCCAGGAGACCCAGTACTTC
CDR3 protein: CASSYTQETQYF

V gene: TRBV6-6
clone size: NA
J gene: TRBJ1-1
D gene: NA
CDR3 DNA: TGTGCCAGCAGAGACAGCGGGTTCAACACTGAAGCTTTCTTT
CDR3 protein: CASRDSGFNTEAFF

V gene: TRBV6-5
clone size: few
J gene: TRBJ1-6
D gene: TRBD1
CDR3 DNA: TGTGCCAGCGCACTTGGGACAGCCCGTGGGACCCTCCACTTT
CDR3 protein: CASALGTARGTLHF

V gene: TRBV7-6
clone size: NA
J gene: TRBJ1-1
D gene: NA
CDR3 DNA: TGTGCCAGCAGCTTAGGCTACAGCACTGAAGCTTTCTTT
CDR3 protein: CASSLGYSTEAFF

V gene: TRBV12-3/TRBV12-4
clone size: once
J gene: TRBJ1-3
D gene: NA
CDR3 DNA: TGTGCCAGCAGTTTAGTTGGCGGAAACACCATATATTTT
CDR3 protein: CASSLVGGNTIYF

V gene: TRBV30
clone size: NA
J gene: TRBJ1-2
D gene: NA
CDR3 DNA: TGTGCCTGGAGTTTACAGGGCTCTAACTATGGCTACACCTTC
CDR3 protein: CAWSLQGSNYGYTF

V gene: TRBV6-5
clone size: NA
J gene: TRBJ2-5
D gene: NA
CDR3 DNA: TGTGCCAGCAGTTACTCTGGAGCAACGAAGACCCAGTACTTC
CDR3 protein: CASSYSGATKTQYF

V gene: TRBV4-1
clone size: NA
J gene: TRBJ2-3
D gene: TRBD2
CDR3 DNA: TGCGCCAGCAGCCAGATAGCGGGAGGGCGAGATACGCAGTATTTT
CDR3 protein: CASSQIAGGRDTQYF

V gene: TRBV5-6
clone size: NA
J gene: TRBJ1-4
D gene: TRBD1
CDR3 DNA: TGTGCCAGCAGCTTGGGGACAGGATATAATGAAAAACTGTTTTTT
CDR3 protein: CASSLGTGYNEKLFF

V gene: TRBV5-1
clone size: few
J gene: TRBJ2-7
D gene: NA
CDR3 DNA: TGCGCCAGCACCCTGGGAGCGGCAAGTTTCTACGAGCAGTACTTC
CDR3 protein: CASTLGAASFYEQYF

V gene: TRBV4-2
clone size: NA
J gene: TRBJ1-1
D gene: NA
CDR3 DNA: TGTGCCAGCAGCCACCCGGAAGTTACTGAAGCTTTCTTT
CDR3 protein: CASSHPEVTEAFF

V gene: TRBV9
clone size: NA
J gene: TRBJ2-5
D gene: NA
CDR3 DNA: TGTGCCAGCAGCGTAAGGGTAACGGAGACCCAGTACTTC
CDR3 protein: CASSVRVTETQYF

V gene: TRBV18
clone size: NA
J gene: TRBJ1-5
D gene: NA
CDR3 DNA: TGTGCCAGCTCACCACCGGGAGGAACAGTTAGCAATCAGCCCCAGCATTTT
CDR3 protein: CASSPPGGTVSNQPQHF

V gene: TRBV11-3
clone size: once
J gene: TRBJ2-5
D gene: TRBD2
CDR3 DNA: TGTGCCAGCAGCTTAGGTGGTACTAGCGGGATAGATGGTGAGACCCAGTACTTC
CDR3 protein: CASSLGGTSGIDGETQYF

V gene: TRBV18
clone size: NA
J gene: TRBJ1-5
D gene: NA
CDR3 DNA: TGTGCCAGCTCCCCCGACGGGGGGACACGGCAGCCCCAGCATTTT
CDR3 protein: CASSPDGGTRQPQHF

V gene: TRBV6-5
clone size: NA
J gene: TRBJ1-2
D gene: TRBD1
CDR3 DNA: TGTGCCAGCAGCCCCGGGACAGGTTTAACCTATGGCTACACCTTC
CDR3 protein: CASSPGTGLTYGYTF

V gene: TRBV7-9
clone size: NA
J gene: TRBJ1-1
D gene: NA
CDR3 DNA: TGTGCCAGCAGCTTCCCAGGGAAGACTGAAGCTTTCTTT
CDR3 protein: CASSFPGKTEAFF

V gene: TRBV12-3/TRBV12-4
clone size: NA
J gene: TRBJ1-2
D gene: NA
CDR3 DNA: TGTGCCAGCAGTTTGGCCAGGGACTATGGCTACACCTTC
CDR3 protein: CASSLARDYGYTF

V gene: TRBV7-6
clone size: NA
J gene: TRBJ1-4
D gene: TRBD1
CDR3 DNA: TGTGCCAGCAGCTTAGGAGGGACAGGGAAGGGGAGACTGTTTTTT
CDR3 protein: CASSLGGTGKGRLFF

V gene: TRBV14
clone size: NA
J gene: TRBJ1-3
D gene: NA
CDR3 DNA: TGTGCCAGCAGCCAAGATTTAGGAGGCTCTGGAAACACCATATATTTT
CDR3 protein: CASSQDLGGSGNTIYF

V gene: TRBV6-5
clone size: NA
J gene: TRBJ1-3
D gene: NA
CDR3 DNA: TGTGCCAGCAGTAATGGAAACACCATATATTTT
CDR3 protein: CASSNGNTIYF

V gene: TRBV3-1/TRBV3-2
clone size: NA
J gene: TRBJ2-1
D gene: NA
CDR3 DNA: TGTGCCAGCAGCCATTCCTACCAGGGGAATGCAAGGAATGAGCAGTTCTTC
CDR3 protein: CASSHSYQGNARNEQFF

V gene: TRBV5-1
clone size: NA
J gene: TRBJ1-5
D gene: NA
CDR3 DNA: TGCGCCAGCAGCTTGGAAGGAGGGTGGACGCCCCAGCATTTT
CDR3 protein: CASSLEGGWTPQHF

V gene: TRBV7-3
clone size: NA
J gene: TRBJ2-3
D gene: TRBD1
CDR3 DNA: TGTGCCAGCAGTCGGACGAGAACGGGACAGGGAGCCAGCACAGATACGCAGTATTTT
CDR3 protein: CASSRTRTGQGASTDTQYF

V gene: TRBV5-4
clone size: NA
J gene: TRBJ1-1
D gene: NA
CDR3 DNA: TGTGCCAGCAGCTTTTCGGGAGGGAGGAACACTGAAGCTTTCTTT
CDR3 protein: CASSFSGGRNTEAFF

V gene: TRBV5-1
clone size: once
J gene: TRBJ1-1
D gene: NA
CDR3 DNA: TGCGCCAGCAGCCCTCGGACAGCGGGCACTGAAGCTTTCTTT
CDR3 protein: CASSPRTAGTEAFF

V gene: TRBV6-6
clone size: once
J gene: TRBJ1-1
D gene: TRBD1
CDR3 DNA: TGTGCCAGCAGTCAGAACTACAGGGGAGGTGTTGTGAACACTGAAGCTTTCTTT
CDR3 protein: CASSQNYRGGVVNTEAFF

V gene: TRBV7-6
clone size: few
J gene: TRBJ2-2
D gene: TRBD1
CDR3 DNA: TGTGCCAGCAGAACAGGGGGCAGGAACACCGGGGAGCTGTTTTTT
CDR3 protein: CASRTGGRNTGELFF

V gene: TRBV29-1
clone size: NA
J gene: TRBJ1-4
D gene: NA
CDR3 DNA: TGCAGCGTTGTCACAGCTAATGAAAAACTGTTTTTT
CDR3 protein: CSVVTANEKLFF

V gene: TRBV5-6
clone size: NA
J gene: TRBJ1-2
D gene: TRBD1
CDR3 DNA: TGTGCCAGCAGCTTGGTACAGGGGAATGGCTACACCTTC
CDR3 protein: CASSLVQGNGYTF

V gene: TRBV7-2
clone size: once
J gene: TRBJ1-1
D gene: NA
CDR3 DNA: TGTGCCAGCAGACTACACATGAACACTGAAGCTTTCTTT
CDR3 protein: CASRLHMNTEAFF